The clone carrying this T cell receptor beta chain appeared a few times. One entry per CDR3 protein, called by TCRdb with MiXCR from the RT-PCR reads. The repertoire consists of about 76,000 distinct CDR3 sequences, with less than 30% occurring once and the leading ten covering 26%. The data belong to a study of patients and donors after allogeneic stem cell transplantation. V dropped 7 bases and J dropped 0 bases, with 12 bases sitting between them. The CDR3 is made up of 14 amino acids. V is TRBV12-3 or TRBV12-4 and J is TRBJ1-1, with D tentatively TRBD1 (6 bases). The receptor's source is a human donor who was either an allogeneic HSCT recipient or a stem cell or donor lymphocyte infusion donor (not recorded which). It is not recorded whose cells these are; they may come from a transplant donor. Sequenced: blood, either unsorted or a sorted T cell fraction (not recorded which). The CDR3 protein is CASMSDRMNTEAFF. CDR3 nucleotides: TGTGCCAGCATGTCGGACAGAATGAACACTGAAGCTTTCTTT.